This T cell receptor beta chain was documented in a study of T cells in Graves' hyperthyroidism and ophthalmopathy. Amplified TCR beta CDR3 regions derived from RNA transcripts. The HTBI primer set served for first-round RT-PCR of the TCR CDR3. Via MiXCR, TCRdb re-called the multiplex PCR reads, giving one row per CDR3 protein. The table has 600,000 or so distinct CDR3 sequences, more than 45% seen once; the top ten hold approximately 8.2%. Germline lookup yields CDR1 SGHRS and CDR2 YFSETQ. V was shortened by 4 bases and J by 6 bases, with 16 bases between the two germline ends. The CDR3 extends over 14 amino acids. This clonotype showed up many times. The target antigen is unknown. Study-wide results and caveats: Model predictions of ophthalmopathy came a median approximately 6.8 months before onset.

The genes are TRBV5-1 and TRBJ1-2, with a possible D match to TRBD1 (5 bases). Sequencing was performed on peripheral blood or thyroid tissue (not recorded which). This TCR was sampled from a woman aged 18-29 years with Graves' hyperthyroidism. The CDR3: CASSLTAGIDGYTF. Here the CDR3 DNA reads TGCGCCAGCAGCCTGACAGCCGGTATCGATGGCTACACCTTC.